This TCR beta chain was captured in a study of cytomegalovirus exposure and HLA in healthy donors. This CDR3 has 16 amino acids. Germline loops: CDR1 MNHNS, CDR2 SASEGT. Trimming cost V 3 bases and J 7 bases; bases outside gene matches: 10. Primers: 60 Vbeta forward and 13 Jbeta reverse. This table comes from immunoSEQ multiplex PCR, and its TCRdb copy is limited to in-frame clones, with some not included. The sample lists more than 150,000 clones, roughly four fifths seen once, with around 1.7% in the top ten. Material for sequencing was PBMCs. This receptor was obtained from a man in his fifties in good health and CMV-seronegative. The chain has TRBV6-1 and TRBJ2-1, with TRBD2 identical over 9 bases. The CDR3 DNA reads TGTGCCAGCAGTGAGCAACCCGGGACTAGCCTAAATGAGCAGTTCTTC. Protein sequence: CASSEQPGTSLNEQFF.